Listed here are 2 T cell receptor beta chains from one sample, sequenced in a study of pediatric ulcerative colitis. Here immunoSEQ multiplex PCR was the method, and the copy in TCRdb shows in-frame clones only, minus some. This table has 35,000 to 45,000 clones, around four fifths appearing once. Sample: blood. The receptors derive from a girl under 18 with moderate ulcerative colitis.

The rearrangement joins TRBV7-9 to TRBJ2-3, with 9 bases matching TRBD2. This CDR3 has 15 amino acids. V dropped 4 bases and J dropped 3; count of bases not matched to a gene: 5. The germline V gene encodes CDR1 SEHNR and CDR2 FQNEAQ (reference sequence). CDR3 sequence: CASSSRGGGTDTQYF. CDR3 bases: TGTGCCAGCAGCTCGCGGGGGGGTGGTACAGATACGCAGTATTTT.

The V gene is TRBV7-8, the J gene TRBJ1-4; D unclear. The CDR3 runs to 15 residues. Germline V gives CDR1 SGHVS, CDR2 FQNEAQ. V dropped 2 bases and J dropped 4 bases, with 11 bases sitting between them. This chain's CDR3 is CASSLSSSSNEKLFF. The CDR3 DNA is TGTGCCAGCAGCTTAAGCAGTAGCAGTAATGAAAAACTGTTTTTT.